This T cell receptor (beta chain) came from a study of neoadjuvant nivolumab and ipilimumab in lung cancer (dated by TCRdb to 2018 to 2020). For the study in its entirety: Nivolumab was given at 3 mg/kg intravenously on days 1, 15 and 29, and the combination arm added ipilimumab 1 mg/kg on day 1 only. The major pathologic response (MPR) rate in the intention-to-treat population in each study arm was designated as the primary trial endpoint. In the trial, about 44 patients with operable NSCLC were treated, of whom approximately 23 were randomized to nivolumab monotherapy and about 21 to nivolumab plus ipilimumab. The study compared TCR repertoires in pretherapy (baseline) peripheral blood with TCR repertoires in tumors resected at surgery after neoadjuvant immune checkpoint blockade. Matched pretherapy and resected tumor pairs were analyzed from seven patients, of whom four had been treated with nivolumab and three with nivolumab plus ipilimumab. Results and caveats for the whole study, not just this receptor: A small number of samples underwent TCR sequencing. Richness in tumors resected after neoadjuvant therapy showed a positive correlation with pretherapy blood TCR richness (Spearman R = 0.82). From pretherapy to surgery, increases in tumor T-cell richness and clonality were observed in three of three dual-therapy tumors but in only two of four nivolumab-treated tumors. No significant correlation was found between TCR clonality and pathologic tumor regression, and only one major-pathologic-response sample was available for the clonality analysis. Greater TCR richness and clonality were observed in resected tumors than in tumor-adjacent uninvolved lung, and increases were observed in more dual-therapy-treated tumors.

As regards this clone: Its antigen specificity is not known. Base qualities are not provided; no much larger clone lies one nucleotide away. This sample also contains other DNA sequences that code for the same CDR3.

Receptor amplification or capture employed the immunoSEQ multiplex PCR assay. On the authors' methods: Richness and clonality were used to summarize the repertoires, and clones that significantly expanded or contracted between pre- and post-therapy samples were identified. TCRdb's version of the immuneACCESS table is confined to in-frame rearrangements and falls short of the full clone set. An unresolved V gene accounts for under half of the shortfall where checked; the remainder is of unknown origin. The DNA gave D and trimming, while V, J and clone size come from that table. For this sample the table gives several hundred clones, of which about nine tenths were detected only once. 2% to 2.5% of the sample goes to the ten largest clones. The sample's time point, from its label and the paper: at surgical resection after neoadjuvant nivolumab +/- ipilimumab. The samples were obtained from NEOSTAR, a phase 2 randomized trial that tested neoadjuvant nivolumab or nivolumab plus ipilimumab, followed by surgery, in operable NSCLC. Tumor-adjacent uninvolved lung was collected at resection and served as a matched non-tumor comparison for resected tumor TCR repertoires.

Including cysteine and phenylalanine, the CDR3 has 13 amino acids. The DNA shown is the 39-base CDR3, in frame from base 1. Between the V and J ends, shortened by 1 base and 2 bases respectively, the junction contains 5 bases. In the germline V gene, CDR1 corresponds to SNHLY and CDR2 to FYNNEI. The input for sequencing was adjacent normal lung tissue, taken after neoadjuvant nivolumab, alone or with ipilimumab, at or shortly before surgery. This TCR was recovered from an adult with non-small cell lung cancer. This sequence uses TRBV2 and TRBJ1-1, with the D gene call left open. At the DNA level, the sequence is TGTGCCAGCAGTGAAGAGGAAAACACTGAAGCTTTCTTT. Its protein product is CASSEEENTEAFF.